The sample holds a few counts of the clone carrying this T cell receptor beta chain. Using its own MiXCR run on the 5' RACE reads, TCRdb lists one record per CDR3 protein. The table lists 200,000 or so distinct CDR3 sequences, under 20% of them singletons. CDR3 length equals 16 residues. CDR1 is LNHDA and CDR2 is SQIVND in the germline V gene (reference sequence). V lost 5 bases to trimming and J lost 4 bases; unmatched junction nucleotides: 6. These data originate in a study of T-cell memory formation after mild COVID-19. Study in general: The study found TCR clusters largely donor specific.

This sequence originates from an adult woman who had mild COVID-19 (a few samples of this study predate the infection). Cell type and time point are not known. The sample consisted of PBMCs or a T cell subset sorted from them (not recorded which). The chain joins TRBV19 to TRBJ2-1; TRBD2 agrees at 12 bases. The CDR3 here is CASSPPGLAGYNEQFF. CDR3 coding DNA: TGTGCCAGTAGTCCCCCCGGACTAGCGGGATACAATGAGCAGTTCTTC.